This TCR beta chain stems from a study of blood T cells in healthy people across ages. Study-wide points: Roughly linearly, TCR beta diversity per million T cells fell as age increased.

As to this clonotype: The target antigen is unknown.

Trimming at V came to 5 bases and at J to 3 bases, leaving 5 bases not matched to a gene. Germline V gene data show CDR1 as MGHDK and CDR2 as SYGVNS. The CDR3 sequence is 15 residues long. With a J-beta primer mix and a sample-barcoded 5' primer, a second PCR ran 7 to 11 cycles. TCRdb ran MiXCR on the 5' RACE reads and lists one entry per CDR3 protein. The data hold 1.5 million to 2 million distinct CDR3 sequences, with roughly 27% observed a single time. This clonotype was obtained from a woman aged 30 to 39 in good health. The chain combines TRBV25-1 with TRBJ1-4; 8 nucleotides line up with TRBD1. Input material: blood. CDR3 coding DNA: TGTGCCAGCAGTAACCAGGGGGCATCTAATGAAAAACTGTTTTTT. Translated: CASSNQGASNEKLFF.